This paragraph reports one T cell receptor beta chain. The clone's antigen remains unknown. No base quality information exists; no much larger clone differs at one position. These data belong to a study of OX40 agonist ivuxolimab in advanced cancers. General notes on the study: Ivuxolimab was a fully human IgG2 agonistic monoclonal antibody targeting the costimulatory receptor OX40 (CD134). The paper covers the monotherapy dose-escalation part of the phase I ivuxolimab trial, which included N ≈ 57 patients. Among the roughly 50 dose-escalation patients, 19 had hepatocellular carcinoma, roughly 15 melanoma, 9 renal cell carcinoma and 9 head and neck cancer. Intravenous ivuxolimab was administered to patients every 2 weeks at six dose levels: 0.01, 0.1, 0.3, 1.5, 3 and 10 mg/kg. In the dose-escalation cohort, around four fifths of patients were male, and the mean age was approximately 60 years, with a range of 23 to 79. Partial responses were achieved by three dose-escalation patients, of whom one had hepatocellular carcinoma and two had cutaneous melanoma. Peripheral TCRbeta sequencing aimed to test whether ivuxolimab altered TCR sequence diversity and caused clonal T-cell expansion. Prior anti-PD-1, anti-PD-L1 or anti-CTLA-4 therapy was permitted, and 30% to 50% of dose-escalation patients had received checkpoint inhibitors.

Patients with a history of autoimmune disease or receiving systemic immunosuppression were excluded from the trial. In every dose cohort, peripheral blood was drawn for TCR sequencing at baseline, cycle 4 day 1, and cycle 7 day 1. Samples came from an open-label, multicenter, first-in-human phase I dose-escalation trial of ivuxolimab. Adults with locally advanced or metastatic melanoma, renal cell, hepatocellular, or head and neck squamous cell carcinoma were enrolled in the trial. CD4+ and CD8+ T cells were sorted separately from peripheral blood before TCR sequencing. Relative to germline, V is 0 bases shorter and J is 2 bases shorter, with 19 bases between their ends. The germline V gene supplies CDR1 LGHNA and CDR2 YNFKEQ. The CDR3 has 18 amino acids, counting the end cysteine and phenylalanine. CDR3 DNA only is kept here, 54 bases in frame from base 1. Points the paper makes about the study in general: After ivuxolimab, CD8+ T cells had more expanded clones than CD4+ T cells on average. Antigen specificity was not determined for the clonally expanded peripheral T cells. Partial responders in the 0.1-3.0 mg/kg groups had among the lowest normalized peripheral clonal expansion, especially among CD8+ T cells. Low levels of normalized T-cell clonal expansion were also shown by some nonresponding patients. At doses from 0.1 to 3.0 mg/kg, clonal expansion was seen in both CD4+ and CD8+ blood T cells between baseline and week 6.

Genomic DNA was isolated from the sorted cells so that the TCRbeta CDR3 region could be sequenced. The immunoSEQ Assay was used to sequence the TCRbeta CDR3 regions. As stored in TCRdb, this immuneACCESS dataset retains in-frame rearrangements with V and J assigned. A fraction of the clones does not appear; measured against another copy, unresolved V genes explain less than half of the discrepancy, and the remainder lacks a known reason. Recorded for this sample are about 66,000 clones; just over 85% of them occurred a single time. The ten largest clonotypes hold roughly 8% of the sample. In this chain, TRBV4-2 is recombined with TRBJ2-5; the D segment could be TRBD2, given 7 matching bases. This TCR was sampled from an adult with an advanced solid tumor such as melanoma, head and neck, liver or kidney cancer. This sample comprised CD4+ or CD8+ T cells sorted from blood, obtained in a trial of the OX40 agonist ivuxolimab. Read as DNA, the sequence is TGTGCCAGCAGCCAAGATCGACGACGGCGGGGGCGTCAAGAGACCCAGTACTTC. Translation gives CASSQDRRRRGRQETQYF.